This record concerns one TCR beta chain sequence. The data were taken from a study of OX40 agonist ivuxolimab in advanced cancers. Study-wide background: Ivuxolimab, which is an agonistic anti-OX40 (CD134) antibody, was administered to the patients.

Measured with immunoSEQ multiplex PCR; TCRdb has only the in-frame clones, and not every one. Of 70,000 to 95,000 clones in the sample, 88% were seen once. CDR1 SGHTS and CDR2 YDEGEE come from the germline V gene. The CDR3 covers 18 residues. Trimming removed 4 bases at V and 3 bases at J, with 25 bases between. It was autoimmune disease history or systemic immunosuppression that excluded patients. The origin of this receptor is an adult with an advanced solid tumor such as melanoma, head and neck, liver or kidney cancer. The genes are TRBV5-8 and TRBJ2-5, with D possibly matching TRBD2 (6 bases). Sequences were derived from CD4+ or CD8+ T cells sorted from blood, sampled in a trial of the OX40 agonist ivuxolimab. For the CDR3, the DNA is TGTGCCAGCAGCATCCCTTTTTCGAGGGGAGGCGACGAAGAGACCCAGTACTTC. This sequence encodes CASSIPFSRGGDEETQYF.